These 6 T cell receptor beta chains originate from one sample sequenced in a study of shared clonotypes between healthy human individuals. Clones were sequenced by immunoSEQ multiplex PCR, and TCRdb holds only the in-frame ones, with some missing. The profile shows around 200,000 clones, about 66% of them singletons. Sample: memory CD4+ T cells sorted from blood. Specified subset: CD45RA-negative fraction. The source of these receptors is a man under 40 in good health.

This chain connects TRBV29-1 to TRBJ2-3, with TRBD1 matching 9 bases. CDR3 length: 13 residues. The V gene's germline CDR1 is SQVTM and CDR2 ANQGSEA. The V and J ends lost 8 bases and 1 base, in that order; junction bases with no gene match: 4. CDR3 in amino acids: CSSRQGGTDTQYF. The DNA for the CDR3 is TGCAGCTCCCGACAGGGGGGCACAGATACGCAGTATTTT.

The chain combines TRBV28 with TRBJ1-5; TRBD1 is a possible D gene (6 bases). This CDR3 has 15 amino acids. In germline, CDR1 is MDHEN, CDR2 SYDVKM. Deletions cut 3 bases from V and 7 bases from J, with 16 bases between. CDR3 nucleotides: TGTGCCAGCAGTTTTCCCGCTGGGGGGCGGCAGCCCCAGCATTTT. Protein product: CASSFPAGGRQPQHF.

This CDR3 is CASSHLAVQETQYF. DNA of the CDR3: TGTGCCAGCAGCCACCTTGCCGTCCAAGAGACCCAGTACTTC. This sequence joins TRBV14 and TRBJ2-5; D is uncertain. CDR3 length: 14 residues. Germline V gene lookup returns CDR1 SGHDN and CDR2 FVKESK. Between the trimmed V and J ends, which lost 3 bases and 1 base, there was a span of 9 bases. The complete variable domain, with remaining parts taken from reference TRBV14 and TRBJ2-5, reads EAGVTQFPSHSVIEKGQTVTLRCDPISGHDNLYWYRRVMGKEIKFLLHFVKESKQDESGMPNNRFLAERTGGTYSTLKVQPAELEDSGVYFCASSHLAVQETQYFGPGTRLLVL.

The chain has TRBV5-1 and TRBJ1-4, with D uncertain. Germline CDR1 SGHRS, CDR2 YFSETQ. Trimming shortened V by 0 bases and J by 8 bases, and 8 bases separated the two germline ends. The CDR3 sequence is 13 residues long. The CDR3 loop reads CASSLGQNEKLFF. DNA of the CDR3: TGCGCCAGCAGCTTGGGACAAAACGAAAAACTGTTTTTT.

The V and J genes are TRBV10-1 and TRBJ2-1; 10 bases map to TRBD1. Trimming cost V 5 bases and J 0 bases; bases outside gene matches: 4. The CDR3 covers 16 residues. Germline V gene sequence: CDR1 WNHNN, CDR2 SYGVQD (reference sequence). The CDR3 region is CASSKGQGTSYNEQFF. In DNA, the CDR3 is TGCGCCAGCAGTAAGGGACAGGGGACCTCCTACAATGAGCAGTTCTTC.

This chain links TRBV7-9 with TRBJ2-7, with D possibly being TRBD2 (7 bases). CDR1 and CDR2 (germline): SEHNR, FQNEAQ (reference sequence). The CDR3 has 13 residues. V shed 2 bases and J shed 5 bases, with 10 bases lying between them. The CDR3 bases are TGTGCCAGCAGCTTAACGGGGGGCGACGAGCAGTACTTC. The encoded protein is CASSLTGGDEQYF.